This TCR beta chain was sequenced for a study of blood T cell repertoires in COVID-19. Study at large: Samples representing acute and convalescent COVID-19 were sourced from the United States, Italy and Spain. Nucleic acid was either cDNA or gDNA, and it came from T cells, B-cell-depleted T cells, or PBMCs.

As originally analysed: Amplification from reference gene primers served as the basis for estimated nucleated cell counts. Clones were sequenced by immunoSEQ multiplex PCR, and TCRdb holds only the in-frame ones, with some missing. The V and J calls and clone size were taken over from that table, and D and trimming were inferred from the DNA. The data show over 140,000 clones, with approximately 80% seen just once and approximately 5% held by the top ten. Germline CDR1 reads GTSNPN; CDR2 reads SVGIG (reference sequence). The CDR3 contains 13 residues. Trimming cost V 1 base and J 11 bases, with 15 bases left between them.

This rearrangement joins TRBV30 to TRBJ1-5; D gene unclear. Material: peripheral blood. This TCR came from a woman at least 80 years old with active or convalescent COVID-19. The CDR3, as DNA: TGTGCCTGGAGTGCCCCTGGGGTCGGGACCCAGCATTTT. It codes for CAWSAPGVGTQHF.